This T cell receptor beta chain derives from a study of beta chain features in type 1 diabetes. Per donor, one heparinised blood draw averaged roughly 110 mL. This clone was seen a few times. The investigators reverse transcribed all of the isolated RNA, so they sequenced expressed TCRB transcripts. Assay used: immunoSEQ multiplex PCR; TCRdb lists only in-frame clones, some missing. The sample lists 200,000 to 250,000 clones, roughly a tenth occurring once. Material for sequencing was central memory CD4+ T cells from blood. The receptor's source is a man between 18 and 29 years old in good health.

The CDR3, as DNA: TGCGCCAGCAGCTTTACAACACAGGGGTGGGGAAACATTCAGTACTTC. Protein: CASSFTTQGWGNIQYF. The chain is built from TRBV5-1 and TRBJ2-4; 7 nucleotides match TRBD1. From germline, CDR1 is SGHRS and CDR2 YFSETQ. Unmatched junction bases numbered 11, after V lost 2 bases and J lost 6 bases. The CDR3 spans 16 residues.